The clone carrying this T cell receptor beta chain was detected only once. Its antigen is not known. Cells were stimulated nonspecifically with anti-CD3/anti-CD28 magnetic beads. Sorting selected CD4+ T cells upregulating both CD40 ligand and CD69. This was the immunoSEQ version 4 assay in survey mode. Sequencing used immunoSEQ multiplex PCR; TCRdb keeps in-frame clones, though not all of them. The sample records about 46,000 clones, 85% to 90% being singletons. The sample comes from a study of persistence of HIV-infected CD4 T cells. Study-level points and caveats: Bulk TCR data could not be restricted to HIV-1-infected CMV-responding cells.

In germline, CDR1 is LNHDA, CDR2 SQIVND (reference sequence). With 5 bases clipped from V and 5 bases from J, the junction kept 7 bases outside the gene matches. The CDR3 runs to 14 residues. Sample: CD4+ T cells sorted from PBMCs after roughly 19-hour stimulation, taken from a patient who received antiretroviral therapy. This clonotype originated in an adult woman with HIV who was CMV-seropositive. J is TRBJ1-2 and V is TRBV19, with 8 bases identical to TRBD1. Here the CDR3 reads CASSPWTGPYGYTF. CDR3 DNA: TGTGCCAGTAGTCCCTGGACAGGGCCGTATGGCTACACCTTC.